This T cell receptor beta chain was sequenced for a study of T-cell memory formation after mild COVID-19. TCRdb redid the calling of the 5' RACE reads with MiXCR, one entry per CDR3 protein. The profile shows just under 350,000 distinct CDR3 sequences, around 13% of them singletons. The CDR3 contains 16 residues. V shed 6 bases, J shed 6 bases, and the junction held 13 bases outside the gene matches. Germline CDR1 and CDR2: MNHEY and SVGAGI. This receptor was taken from a man aged 18 to 30 who had mild COVID-19 (a few samples of this study predate the infection). Cell type and time point are not known. The chain has TRBV6-5 and TRBJ1-2; TRBD1 matches 10 bases. Material for sequencing was PBMCs or a T cell subset sorted from them (not recorded which). CDR3 DNA sequence: TGTGCCAGCAGCCCGGGACAGGGGTTTTGGGACGATGGCTACACCTTC. Translation gives CASSPGQGFWDDGYTF.